This T cell receptor (beta chain) was observed in a study of blood T cell repertoires in COVID-19. Study background: The samples span acute and convalescent COVID-19 from the United States, Italy and Spain. In each case, the material was cDNA or gDNA derived from T cells, B-cell-depleted T cells, or PBMCs.

Methods used by the authors: Researchers report that nucleated cell counts were estimated from reference gene primer amplification. TCRdb keeps only in-frame clones here, not all; method: immunoSEQ multiplex PCR. From that table come the V and J calls and clone size; the DNA was used to work out D and trimming. Of about 110,000 clones listed, around 85% are singletons. Germline CDR1 reads MNHEY; CDR2 reads SMNVEV (reference sequence). The CDR3 sequence is 16 residues long. Trimming took 0 bases from V and 7 from J; bases not matched to a gene: 5. The V gene is TRBV27, the J gene TRBJ1-4, with 10 bases fitting TRBD1. Sequencing was carried out using peripheral blood. The clonotype was recovered from a man aged 50-60 years with acute or convalescent COVID-19. The CDR3 loop reads CASSLSRDRGTEKLFF. The CDR3 nucleotides are TGTGCCAGCAGTTTATCAAGGGACAGGGGAACTGAAAAACTGTTTTTT.